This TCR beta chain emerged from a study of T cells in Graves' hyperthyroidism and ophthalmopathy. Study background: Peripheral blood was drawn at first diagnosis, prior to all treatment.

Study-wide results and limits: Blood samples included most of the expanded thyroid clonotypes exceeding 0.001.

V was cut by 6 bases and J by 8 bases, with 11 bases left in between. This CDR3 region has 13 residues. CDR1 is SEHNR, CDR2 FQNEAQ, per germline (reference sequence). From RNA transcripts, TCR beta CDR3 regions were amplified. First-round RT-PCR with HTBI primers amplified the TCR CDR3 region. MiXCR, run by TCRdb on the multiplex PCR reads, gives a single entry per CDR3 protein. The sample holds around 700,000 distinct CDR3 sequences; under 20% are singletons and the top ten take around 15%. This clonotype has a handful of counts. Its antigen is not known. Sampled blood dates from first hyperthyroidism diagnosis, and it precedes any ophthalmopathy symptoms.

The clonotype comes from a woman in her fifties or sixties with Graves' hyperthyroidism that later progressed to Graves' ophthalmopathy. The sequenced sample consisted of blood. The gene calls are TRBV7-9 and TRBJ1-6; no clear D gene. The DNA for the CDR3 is TGTGCCAGCAGAAGCGTGGGATATTCACCCCTCCACTTT. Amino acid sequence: CASRSVGYSPLHF.